One sample yielded the 8 T cell receptor beta chains listed below, sequenced in a study of early T cells in non-severe SARS-CoV-2 infection. TCRdb recomputed calls from the 5' RACE reads with MiXCR, one row per CDR3 protein. The sample holds tens of thousands of distinct CDR3 sequences; 9.5% to 12% are singletons and the top ten take 5.7%. Material: whole blood, obtained at baseline. All receptors come from an adult who was a healthcare worker with PCR-confirmed SARS-CoV-2 infection or an uninfected control (not recorded which).

J is TRBJ1-2 and V is TRBV9, with D maybe TRBD1 (6 bases). The V gene's germline CDR1 is SGDLS and CDR2 YYNGEE. V was cut by 6 bases and J by 7 bases, with 10 bases left in between. The CDR3 is made up of 11 amino acids. The CDR3 reads CASTAGVGYTF. The CDR3 region has the DNA TGTGCCAGCACAGCAGGGGTTGGCTACACCTTC.

This clonotype was seen ten or more times. The chain links TRBV9 to TRBJ2-1; a weak D match, TRBD1 (5 bases). The CDR3 has 13 amino acids. The germline V gene encodes CDR1 SGDLS and CDR2 YYNGEE. V lost 0 bases, J lost 8 bases, and 9 bases lay in between. CDR3 sequence: CASSVVGQDEQFF. The CDR3 DNA is TGTGCCAGCAGCGTAGTTGGACAAGATGAGCAGTTCTTC.

This clonotype appeared many times. The CDR3 loop is CAISEPGLATNTDTQYF. CDR3 in DNA: TGTGCCATCAGTGAGCCCGGACTAGCGACCAACACAGATACGCAGTATTTT. The chain links TRBV10-3 to TRBJ2-3, with 9 bases that match TRBD2. Per germline, CDR1 ENHRY and CDR2 SYGVKD. The CDR3 extends over 17 amino acids. V was clipped by 2 bases and J by 2 bases; unmatched bases: 8.

The chain has TRBV7-2 and TRBJ1-2, with 10 bases identical to TRBD1. J gave up 7 bases and V 5 bases, and 13 bases lay outside the gene matches. The CDR3 length is 16 residues. CDR1 and CDR2 (germline): SGHTA, FQGNSA. As DNA, the CDR3 is TGTGCCAGCAGCCCCCGACCTGGACAGGGGGTGTCTGGCTACACCTTC. Residues: CASSPRPGQGVSGYTF.

This clonotype showed up many times. V is TRBV9 and J is TRBJ2-1; the D gene is possibly TRBD2 (7 bases). Trimming took 0 bases from V and 4 from J, leaving 14 bases between them. Germline assignment: CDR1 SGDLS and CDR2 YYNGEE. CDR3 length: 16 amino acids. CDR3 amino acids: CASSVAMGGLYNEQFF. The CDR3 DNA sequence: TGTGCCAGCAGCGTAGCGATGGGGGGGCTGTACAATGAGCAGTTCTTC.

The chain is built from TRBV29-1 and TRBJ2-1; D remains unclear. Trimming left V 2 bases short and J 5 bases short, with 13 bases between. Per the germline V gene, CDR1 is SQVTM and CDR2 is ANQGSEA. This CDR3 contains 14 residues. CDR3 loop: CSVEFDLRHNEQFF. The DNA of the CDR3 is TGCAGCGTTGAATTCGATCTGCGCCACAATGAGCAGTTCTTC.

With regard to this clonotype: Compared with germline, one end of the junction differs, possibly owing to a read error. The chain employs TRBV11-1 and TRBJ2-2, with TRBD2 as a possible D gene (5 bases). The CDR3 extends over 14 amino acids. From germline, CDR1 is SGHAT and CDR2 FQDESV (reference sequence). CDR3 residues: CASSDYTNTEELFF. CDR3 nucleotides: TGTGCCAGCAGTGACTACACGAACACCGAGGAGCTGTTTTTT.

The chain employs TRBV6-1 and TRBJ2-2; D may correspond to TRBD1 or TRBD2 (6 bases each). CDR1 MNHNS and CDR2 SASEGT come from the germline V gene. There are 15 residues in the CDR3. Trimming stripped 3 bases from V and 4 bases from J, with 12 bases between. The CDR3 DNA sequence: TGTGCCAGCAGTGATCCGGGGGCGGGCACCGGGGAGCTGTTTTTT. Amino acid sequence: CASSDPGAGTGELFF.